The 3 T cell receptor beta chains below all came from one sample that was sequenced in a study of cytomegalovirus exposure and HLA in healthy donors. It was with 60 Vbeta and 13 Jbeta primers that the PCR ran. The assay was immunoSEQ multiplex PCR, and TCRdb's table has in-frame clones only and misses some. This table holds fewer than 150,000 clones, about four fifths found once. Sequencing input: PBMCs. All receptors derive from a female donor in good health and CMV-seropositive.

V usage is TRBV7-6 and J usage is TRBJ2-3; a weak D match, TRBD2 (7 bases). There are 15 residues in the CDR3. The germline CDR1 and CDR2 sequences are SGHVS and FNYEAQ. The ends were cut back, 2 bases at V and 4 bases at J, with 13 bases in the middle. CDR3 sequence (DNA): TGTGCCAGCAGCTTACGCGGGGGCCAGCCAGATACGCAGTATTTT. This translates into CASSLRGGQPDTQYF.

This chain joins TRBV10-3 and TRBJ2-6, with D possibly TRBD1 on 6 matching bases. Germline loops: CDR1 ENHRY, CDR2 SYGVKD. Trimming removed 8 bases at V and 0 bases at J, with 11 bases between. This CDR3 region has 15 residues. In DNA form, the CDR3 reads TGTGCCATCGCAGGGGCTACCTCTGGGGCCAACGTCCTGACTTTC. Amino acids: CAIAGATSGANVLTF.

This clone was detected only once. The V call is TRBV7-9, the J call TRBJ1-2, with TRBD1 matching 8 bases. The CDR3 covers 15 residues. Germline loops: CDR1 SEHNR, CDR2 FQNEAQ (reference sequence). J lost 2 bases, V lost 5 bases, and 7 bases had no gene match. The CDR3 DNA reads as TGTGCCAGCAGCCCCATAGCAGGGGGCAACTATGGCTACACCTTC. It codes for CASSPIAGGNYGYTF.